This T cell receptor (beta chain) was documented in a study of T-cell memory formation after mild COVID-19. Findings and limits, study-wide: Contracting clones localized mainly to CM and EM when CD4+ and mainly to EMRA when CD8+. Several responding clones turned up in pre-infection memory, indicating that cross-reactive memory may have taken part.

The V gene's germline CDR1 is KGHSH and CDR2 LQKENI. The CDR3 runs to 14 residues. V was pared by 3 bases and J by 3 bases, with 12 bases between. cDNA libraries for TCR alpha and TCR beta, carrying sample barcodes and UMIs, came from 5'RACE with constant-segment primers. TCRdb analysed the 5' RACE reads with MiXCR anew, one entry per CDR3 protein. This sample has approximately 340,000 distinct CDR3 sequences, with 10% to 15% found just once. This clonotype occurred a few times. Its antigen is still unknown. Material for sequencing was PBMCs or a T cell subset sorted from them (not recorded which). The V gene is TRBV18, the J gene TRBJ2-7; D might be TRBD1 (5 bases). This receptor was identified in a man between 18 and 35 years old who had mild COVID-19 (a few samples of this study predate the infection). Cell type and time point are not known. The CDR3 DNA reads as TGTGCCAGCTCACCCCAGGGCCAGATCTACGAGCAGTACTTC. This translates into CASSPQGQIYEQYF.